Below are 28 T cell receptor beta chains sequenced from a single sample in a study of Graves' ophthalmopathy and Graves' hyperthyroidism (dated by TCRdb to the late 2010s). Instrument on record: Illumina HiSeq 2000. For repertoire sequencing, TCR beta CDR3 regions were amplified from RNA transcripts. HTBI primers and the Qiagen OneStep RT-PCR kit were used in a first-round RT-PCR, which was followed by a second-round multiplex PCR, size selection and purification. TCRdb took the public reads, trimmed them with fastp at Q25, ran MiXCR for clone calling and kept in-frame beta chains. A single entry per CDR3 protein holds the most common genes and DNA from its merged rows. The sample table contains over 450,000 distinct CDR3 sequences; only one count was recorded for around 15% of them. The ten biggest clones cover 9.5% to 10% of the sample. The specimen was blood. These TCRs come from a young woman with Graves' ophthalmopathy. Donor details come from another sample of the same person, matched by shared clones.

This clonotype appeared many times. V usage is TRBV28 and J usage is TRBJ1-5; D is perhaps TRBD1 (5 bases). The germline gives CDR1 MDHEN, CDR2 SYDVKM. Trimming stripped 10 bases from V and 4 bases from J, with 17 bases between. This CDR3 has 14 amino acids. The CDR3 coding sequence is TGTGCCACCGGAGGCAGGGTAGGTAATCAGCCCCAGCATTTT. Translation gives CATGGRVGNQPQHF.

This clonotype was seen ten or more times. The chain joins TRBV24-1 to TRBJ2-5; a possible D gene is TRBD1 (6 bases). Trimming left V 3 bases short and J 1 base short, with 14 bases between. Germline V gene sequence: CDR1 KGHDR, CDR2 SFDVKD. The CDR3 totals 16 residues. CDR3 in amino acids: CATSDRTDSLQETQYF. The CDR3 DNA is TGTGCCACCAGTGATCGAACGGACAGTCTCCAAGAGACCCAGTACTTC.

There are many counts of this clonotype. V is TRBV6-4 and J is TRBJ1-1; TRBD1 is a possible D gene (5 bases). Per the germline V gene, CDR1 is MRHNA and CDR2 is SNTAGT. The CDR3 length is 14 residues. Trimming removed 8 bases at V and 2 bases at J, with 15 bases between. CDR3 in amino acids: CASPRGNTNTEAFF. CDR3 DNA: TGTGCCAGCCCACGGGGGAATACAAACACTGAAGCTTTCTTT.

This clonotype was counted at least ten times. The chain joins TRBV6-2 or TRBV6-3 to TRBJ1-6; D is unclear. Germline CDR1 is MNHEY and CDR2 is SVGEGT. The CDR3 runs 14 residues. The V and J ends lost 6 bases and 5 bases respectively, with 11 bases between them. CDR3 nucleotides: TGTGCCAGCAGCCTACGCTACAATAATTCACCCCTCCACTTT. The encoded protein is CASSLRYNNSPLHF.

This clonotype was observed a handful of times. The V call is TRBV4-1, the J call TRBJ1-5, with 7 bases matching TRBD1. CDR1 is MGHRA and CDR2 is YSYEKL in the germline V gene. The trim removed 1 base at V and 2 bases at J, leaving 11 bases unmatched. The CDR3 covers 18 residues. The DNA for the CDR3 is TGCGCCAGCAGCCAAGGTCTAATCAGGGGGGGAGGCAATCAGCCCCAGCATTTT. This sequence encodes CASSQGLIRGGGNQPQHF.

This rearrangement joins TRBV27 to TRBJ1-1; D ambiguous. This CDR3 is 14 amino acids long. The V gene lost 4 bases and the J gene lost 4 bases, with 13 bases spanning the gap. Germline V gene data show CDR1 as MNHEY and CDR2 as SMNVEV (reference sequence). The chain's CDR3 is CASSSFLASTEAFF. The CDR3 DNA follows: TGTGCCAGCAGTTCGTTCTTAGCGAGCACTGAAGCTTTCTTT.

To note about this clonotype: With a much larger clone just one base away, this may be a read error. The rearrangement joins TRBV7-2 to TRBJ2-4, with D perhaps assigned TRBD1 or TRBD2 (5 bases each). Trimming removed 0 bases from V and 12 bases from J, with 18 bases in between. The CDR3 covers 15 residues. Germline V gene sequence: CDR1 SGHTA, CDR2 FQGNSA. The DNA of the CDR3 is TGTGCCAGCAGCTTAGCGCTCTGTAAAGAGGGGAATCAGTACTTC. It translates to CASSLALCKEGNQYF.

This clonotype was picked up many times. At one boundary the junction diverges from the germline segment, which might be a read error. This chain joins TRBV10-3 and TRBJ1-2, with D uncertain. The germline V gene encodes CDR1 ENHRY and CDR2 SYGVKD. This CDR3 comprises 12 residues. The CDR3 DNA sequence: TGTGCCATCAAAGGAGGAATCTATGGCCACACCTTC. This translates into CAIKGGIYGHTF.

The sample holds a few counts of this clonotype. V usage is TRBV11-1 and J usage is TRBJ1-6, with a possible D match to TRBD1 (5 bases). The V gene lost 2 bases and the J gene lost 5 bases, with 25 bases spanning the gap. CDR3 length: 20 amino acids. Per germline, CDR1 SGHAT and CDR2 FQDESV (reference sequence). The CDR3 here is CASSLPLGAGTGTDNSPLHF. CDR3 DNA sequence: TGTGCCAGCAGCTTACCCTTGGGTGCGGGGACGGGAACAGATAATTCACCCCTCCACTTT.

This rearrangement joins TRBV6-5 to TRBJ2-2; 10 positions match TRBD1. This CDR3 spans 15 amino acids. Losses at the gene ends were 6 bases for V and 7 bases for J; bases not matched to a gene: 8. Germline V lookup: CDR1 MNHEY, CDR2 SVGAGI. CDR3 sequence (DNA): TGTGCCAGCAGCTTAAGACAGGGGGCGGGCGGGGAGCTGTTTTTT. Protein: CASSLRQGAGGELFF.

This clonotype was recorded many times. In DNA form, the CDR3 reads TGTGCCAGCAGCCCGGGACCTTGGAACACCGGGGAGCTGTTTTTT. Translated, it gives CASSPGPWNTGELFF. The chain links TRBV6-1 to TRBJ2-2; D is possibly TRBD1 or TRBD2 (5 bases each). Trimming took off 6 bases at V and 1 base at J, with 12 bases between the two ends. The CDR3 length is 15 residues. CDR1 is MNHNS, CDR2 SASEGT, per germline.

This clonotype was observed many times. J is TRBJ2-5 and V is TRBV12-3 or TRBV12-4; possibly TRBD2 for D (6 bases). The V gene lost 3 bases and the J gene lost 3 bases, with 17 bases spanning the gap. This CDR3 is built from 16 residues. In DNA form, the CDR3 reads TGTGCCAGCAGTTTTTCATTAGTAGGCGGGAAAGAGACCCAGTACTTC. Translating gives CASSFSLVGGKETQYF.

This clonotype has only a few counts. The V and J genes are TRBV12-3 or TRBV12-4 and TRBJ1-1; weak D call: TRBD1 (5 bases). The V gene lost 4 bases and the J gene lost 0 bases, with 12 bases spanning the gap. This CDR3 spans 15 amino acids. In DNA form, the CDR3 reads TGTGCCAGCAGTTGGGTGGCAGGGTTGAACACTGAAGCTTTCTTT. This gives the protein CASSWVAGLNTEAFF.

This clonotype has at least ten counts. The CDR3 sequence: CASSLSPGPPESPLHF. CDR3 DNA: TGTGCCAGCAGTTTGTCGCCGGGACCGCCGGAATCACCCCTCCACTTT. The V and J genes are TRBV12-3 or TRBV12-4 and TRBJ1-6; a possible D gene is TRBD1 (5 bases). V was clipped by 3 bases and J by 10 bases, with 19 bases between them. This CDR3 has 16 amino acids.

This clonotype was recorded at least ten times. CDR3 DNA: TGTGCCAGCAGAGCTTTTACCACAGATGGCTACACCTTC. This encodes CASRAFTTDGYTF. This chain uses TRBV12-3 or TRBV12-4 with TRBJ1-2, with D unresolved. The CDR3 totals 13 residues. Trimming removed 6 bases at V and 6 bases at J, with 14 bases between.

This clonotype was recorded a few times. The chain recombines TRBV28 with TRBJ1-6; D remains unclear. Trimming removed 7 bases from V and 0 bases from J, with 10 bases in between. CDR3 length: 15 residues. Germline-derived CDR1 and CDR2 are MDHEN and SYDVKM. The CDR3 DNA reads TGTGCCAGCACCTCCTACACCTCCTATAATTCACCCCTCCACTTT. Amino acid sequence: CASTSYTSYNSPLHF.

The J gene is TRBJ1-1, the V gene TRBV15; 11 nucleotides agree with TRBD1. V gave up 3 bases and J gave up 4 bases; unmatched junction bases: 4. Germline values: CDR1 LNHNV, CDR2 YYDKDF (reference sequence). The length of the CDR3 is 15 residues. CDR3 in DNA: TGTGCCACCAGCAGGGACAGGGGGCCCGGCACTGAAGCTTTCTTT. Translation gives CATSRDRGPGTEAFF.

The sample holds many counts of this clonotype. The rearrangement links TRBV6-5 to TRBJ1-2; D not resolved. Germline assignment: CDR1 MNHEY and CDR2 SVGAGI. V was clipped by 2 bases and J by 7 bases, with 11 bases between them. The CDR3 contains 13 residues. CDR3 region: CASSYAWEVGYTF. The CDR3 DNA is TGTGCCAGCAGTTACGCTTGGGAAGTTGGCTACACCTTC.

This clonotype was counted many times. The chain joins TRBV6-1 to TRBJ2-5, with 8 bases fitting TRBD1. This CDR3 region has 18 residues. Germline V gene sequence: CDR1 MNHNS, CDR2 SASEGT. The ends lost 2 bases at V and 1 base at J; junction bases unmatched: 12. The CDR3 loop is CASSERQGNSMGQETQYF. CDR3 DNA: TGTGCCAGCAGTGAACGACAGGGGAACAGTATGGGCCAAGAGACCCAGTACTTC.

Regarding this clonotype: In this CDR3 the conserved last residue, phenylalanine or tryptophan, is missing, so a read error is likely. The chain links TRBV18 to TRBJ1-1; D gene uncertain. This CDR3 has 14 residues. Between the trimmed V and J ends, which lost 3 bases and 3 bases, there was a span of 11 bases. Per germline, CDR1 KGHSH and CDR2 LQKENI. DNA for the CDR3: TGTGCCAGCTCACCCCGGGCAGGATACACTGAAGCTTTCTTG. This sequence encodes CASSPRAGYTEAFL.

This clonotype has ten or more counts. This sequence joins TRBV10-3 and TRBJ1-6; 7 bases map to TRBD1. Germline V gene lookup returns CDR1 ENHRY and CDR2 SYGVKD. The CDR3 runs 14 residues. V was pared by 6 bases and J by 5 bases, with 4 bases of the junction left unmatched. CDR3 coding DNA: TGTGCCATCAGCCGGGACAGCGATAATTCACCCCTCCACTTT. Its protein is CAISRDSDNSPLHF.

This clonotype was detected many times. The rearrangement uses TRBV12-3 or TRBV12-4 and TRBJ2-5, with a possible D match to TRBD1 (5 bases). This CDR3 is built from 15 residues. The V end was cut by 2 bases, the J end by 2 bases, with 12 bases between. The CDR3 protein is CASSLRAGPQETQYF. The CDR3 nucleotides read TGTGCCAGCAGTTTAAGGGCAGGGCCTCAAGAGACCCAGTACTTC.

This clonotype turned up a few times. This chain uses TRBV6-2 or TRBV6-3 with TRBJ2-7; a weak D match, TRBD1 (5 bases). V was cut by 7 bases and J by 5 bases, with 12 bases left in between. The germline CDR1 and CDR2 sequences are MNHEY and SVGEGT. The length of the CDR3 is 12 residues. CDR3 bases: TGTGCCAGCAAAGGGGTACGCGACGAGCAGTACTTC. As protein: CASKGVRDEQYF.

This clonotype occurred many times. As DNA, the CDR3 is TGCAGTGCTAGGAGGGACAGGGCATACGAGCAGTACTTC. Translated: CSARRDRAYEQYF. The V gene is TRBV20-1, the J gene TRBJ2-7; 9 bases line up with TRBD1. The CDR3 is made up of 13 amino acids. Germline assignment: CDR1 DFQATT and CDR2 SNEGSKA (reference sequence). Trimming at V came to 3 bases and at J to 4 bases, leaving 4 bases not matched to a gene.

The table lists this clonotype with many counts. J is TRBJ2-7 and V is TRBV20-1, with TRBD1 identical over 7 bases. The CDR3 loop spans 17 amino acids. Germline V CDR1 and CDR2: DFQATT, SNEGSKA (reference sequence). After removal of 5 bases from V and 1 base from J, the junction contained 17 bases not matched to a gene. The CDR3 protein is CSAHTGAPDRISYEQYF. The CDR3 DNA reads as TGCAGTGCTCACACAGGGGCCCCCGACAGAATATCCTACGAGCAGTACTTC.

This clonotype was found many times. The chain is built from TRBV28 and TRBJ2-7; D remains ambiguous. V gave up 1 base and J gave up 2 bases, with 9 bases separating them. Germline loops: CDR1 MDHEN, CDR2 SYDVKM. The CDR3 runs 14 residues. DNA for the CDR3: TGTGCCAGCAGTTTATCGGCAGGCGCCTACGAGCAGTACTTC. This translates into CASSLSAGAYEQYF.

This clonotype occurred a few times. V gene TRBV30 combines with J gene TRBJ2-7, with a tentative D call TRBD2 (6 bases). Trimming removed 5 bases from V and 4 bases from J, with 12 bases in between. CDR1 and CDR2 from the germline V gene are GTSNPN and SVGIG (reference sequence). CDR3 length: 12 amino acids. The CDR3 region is CAWAPGVYEQYF. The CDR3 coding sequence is TGTGCCTGGGCTCCGGGGGTGTACGAGCAGTACTTC.

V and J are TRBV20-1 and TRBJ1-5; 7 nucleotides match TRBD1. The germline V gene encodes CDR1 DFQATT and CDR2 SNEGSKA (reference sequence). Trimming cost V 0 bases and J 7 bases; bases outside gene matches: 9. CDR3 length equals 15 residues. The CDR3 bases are TGCAGTGCTAGAGAAAAGCTTTTACAGGGGCAGCCCCAGCATTTT. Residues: CSAREKLLQGQPQHF.